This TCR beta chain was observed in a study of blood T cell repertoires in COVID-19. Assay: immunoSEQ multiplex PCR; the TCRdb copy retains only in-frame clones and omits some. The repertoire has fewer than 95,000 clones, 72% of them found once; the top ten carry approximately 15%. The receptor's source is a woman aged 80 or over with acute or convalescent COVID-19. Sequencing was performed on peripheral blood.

CDR3 residues: CASSPGTALANTGELFF. The CDR3 nucleotides are TGTGCCAGCTCACCAGGGACAGCACTCGCGAACACCGGGGAGCTGTTTTTT. The chain carries TRBV18 and TRBJ2-2, with 7 bases lining up with TRBD1. Unmatched junction bases numbered 6, after V lost 2 bases and J lost 0 bases. Looked up from germline, CDR1 is KGHSH and CDR2 is LQKENI. This CDR3 contains 17 residues.